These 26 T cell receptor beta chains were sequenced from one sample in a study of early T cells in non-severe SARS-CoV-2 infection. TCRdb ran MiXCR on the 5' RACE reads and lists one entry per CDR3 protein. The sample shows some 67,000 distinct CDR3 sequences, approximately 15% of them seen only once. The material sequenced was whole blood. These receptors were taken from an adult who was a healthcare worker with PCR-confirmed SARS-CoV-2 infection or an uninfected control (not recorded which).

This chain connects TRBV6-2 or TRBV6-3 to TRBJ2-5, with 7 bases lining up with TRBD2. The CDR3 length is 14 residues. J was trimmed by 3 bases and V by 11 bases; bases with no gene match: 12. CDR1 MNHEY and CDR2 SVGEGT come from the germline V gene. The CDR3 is CAAKDWRGKETQYF. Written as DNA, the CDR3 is TGTGCCGCCAAGGACTGGCGGGGGAAAGAGACCCAGTACTTC.

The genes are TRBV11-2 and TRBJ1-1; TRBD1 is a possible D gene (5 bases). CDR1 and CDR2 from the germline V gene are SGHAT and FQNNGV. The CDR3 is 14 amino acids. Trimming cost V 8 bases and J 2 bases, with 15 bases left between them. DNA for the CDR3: TGTGCCAGCGAACCCACAGGAACCAACACTGAAGCTTTCTTT. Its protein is CASEPTGTNTEAFF.

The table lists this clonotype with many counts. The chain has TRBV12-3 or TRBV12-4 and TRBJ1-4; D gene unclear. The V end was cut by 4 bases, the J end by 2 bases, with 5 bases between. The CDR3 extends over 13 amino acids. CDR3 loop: CASSYSTNEKLFF. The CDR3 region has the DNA TGTGCCAGCAGTTACAGTACTAATGAAAAACTGTTTTTT.

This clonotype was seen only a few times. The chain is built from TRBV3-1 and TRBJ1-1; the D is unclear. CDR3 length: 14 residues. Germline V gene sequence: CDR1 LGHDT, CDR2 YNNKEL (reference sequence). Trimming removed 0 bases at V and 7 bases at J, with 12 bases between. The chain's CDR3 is CASSQDLSGGEAFF. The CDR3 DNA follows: TGTGCCAGCAGCCAAGATCTGAGTGGAGGTGAAGCTTTCTTT.

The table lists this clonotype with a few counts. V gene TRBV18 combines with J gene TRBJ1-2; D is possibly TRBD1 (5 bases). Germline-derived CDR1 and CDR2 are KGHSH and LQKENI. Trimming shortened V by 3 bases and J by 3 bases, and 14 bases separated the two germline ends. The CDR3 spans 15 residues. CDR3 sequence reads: CASSPRDSQYYGYTF. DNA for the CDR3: TGTGCCAGCTCACCCCGCGACAGCCAATACTATGGCTACACCTTC.

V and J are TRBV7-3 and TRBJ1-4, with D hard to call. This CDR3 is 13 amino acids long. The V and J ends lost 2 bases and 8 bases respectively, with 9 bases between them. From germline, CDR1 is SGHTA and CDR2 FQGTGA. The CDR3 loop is CASSLRTVEKLFF. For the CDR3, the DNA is TGTGCCAGCAGCTTACGGACGGTCGAAAAACTGTTTTTT. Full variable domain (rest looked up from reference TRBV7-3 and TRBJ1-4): GAGVSQTPSNKVTEKGKYVELRCDPISGHTALYWYRQSLGQGPEFLIYFQGTGAADDSGLPNDRFFAVRPEGSVSTLKIQRTERGDSAVYLCASSLRTVEKLFFGSGTQLSVL.

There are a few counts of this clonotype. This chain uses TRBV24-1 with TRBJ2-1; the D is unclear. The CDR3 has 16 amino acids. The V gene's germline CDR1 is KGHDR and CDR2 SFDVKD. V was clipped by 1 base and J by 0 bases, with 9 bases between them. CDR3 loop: CATSDLEESSYNEQFF. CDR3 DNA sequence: TGTGCCACCAGTGATTTAGAGGAAAGCTCCTACAATGAGCAGTTCTTC.

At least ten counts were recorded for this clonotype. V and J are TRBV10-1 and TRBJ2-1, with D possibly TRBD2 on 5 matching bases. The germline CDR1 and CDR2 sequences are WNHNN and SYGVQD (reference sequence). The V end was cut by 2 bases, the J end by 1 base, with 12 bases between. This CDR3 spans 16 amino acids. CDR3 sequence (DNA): TGCGCCAGCAGTGAGCGCCAGCGGTCTTCCTACAATGAGCAGTTCTTC. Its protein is CASSERQRSSYNEQFF.

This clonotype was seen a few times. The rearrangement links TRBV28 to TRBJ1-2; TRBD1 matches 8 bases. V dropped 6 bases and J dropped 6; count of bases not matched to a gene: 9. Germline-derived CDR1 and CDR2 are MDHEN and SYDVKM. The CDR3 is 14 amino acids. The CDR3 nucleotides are TGTGCCAGCAGGCTACCGGGACAGGCAAATGGCTACACCTTC. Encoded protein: CASRLPGQANGYTF.

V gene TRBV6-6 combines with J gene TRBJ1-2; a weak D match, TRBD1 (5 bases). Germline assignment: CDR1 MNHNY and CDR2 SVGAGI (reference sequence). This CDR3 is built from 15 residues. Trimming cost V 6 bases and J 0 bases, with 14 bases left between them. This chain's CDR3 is CASSRGGETNYGYTF. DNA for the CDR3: TGTGCCAGCAGCCGCGGGGGGGAGACTAACTATGGCTACACCTTC.

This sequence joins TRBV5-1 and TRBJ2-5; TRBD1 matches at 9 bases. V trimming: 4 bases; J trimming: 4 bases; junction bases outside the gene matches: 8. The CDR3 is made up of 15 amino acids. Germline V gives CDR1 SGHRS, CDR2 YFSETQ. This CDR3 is CASSVQGAVGETQYF. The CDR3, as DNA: TGCGCCAGCAGCGTACAGGGGGCAGTCGGAGAGACCCAGTACTTC.

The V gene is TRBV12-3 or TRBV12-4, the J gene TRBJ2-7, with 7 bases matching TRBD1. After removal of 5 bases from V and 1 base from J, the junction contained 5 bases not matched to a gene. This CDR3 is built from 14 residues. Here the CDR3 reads CASSLRTGSYEQYF. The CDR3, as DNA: TGTGCCAGCAGTCTCCGGACAGGTTCCTACGAGCAGTACTTC.

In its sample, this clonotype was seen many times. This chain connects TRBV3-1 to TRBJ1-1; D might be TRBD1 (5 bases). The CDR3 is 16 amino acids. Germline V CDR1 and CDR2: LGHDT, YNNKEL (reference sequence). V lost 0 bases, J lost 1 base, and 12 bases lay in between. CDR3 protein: CASSQDYGGTNTEAFF. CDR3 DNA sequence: TGTGCCAGCAGCCAAGATTACGGAGGGACGAACACTGAAGCTTTCTTT.

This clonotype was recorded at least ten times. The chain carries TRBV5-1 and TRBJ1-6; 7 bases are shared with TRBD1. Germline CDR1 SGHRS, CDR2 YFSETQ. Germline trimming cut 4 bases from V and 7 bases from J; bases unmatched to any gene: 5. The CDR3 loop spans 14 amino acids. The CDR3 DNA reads TGCGCCAGCAGCGGGACAGCGAACAATTCACCCCTCCACTTT. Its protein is CASSGTANNSPLHF.

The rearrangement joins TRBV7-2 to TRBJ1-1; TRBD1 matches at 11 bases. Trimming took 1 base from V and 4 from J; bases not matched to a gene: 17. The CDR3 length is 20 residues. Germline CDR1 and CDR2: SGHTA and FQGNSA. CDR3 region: CASSLGRTGGSFVRSTEAFF. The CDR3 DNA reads TGTGCCAGCAGCTTAGGGAGGACAGGGGGCTCGTTCGTAAGGAGCACTGAAGCTTTCTTT.

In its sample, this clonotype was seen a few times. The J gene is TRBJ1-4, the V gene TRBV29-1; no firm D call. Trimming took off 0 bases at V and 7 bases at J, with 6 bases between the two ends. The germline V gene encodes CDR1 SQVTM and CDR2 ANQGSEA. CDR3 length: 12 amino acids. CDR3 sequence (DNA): TGCAGCGTTGAAGATTATGGTGAAAAACTGTTTTTT. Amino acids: CSVEDYGEKLFF.

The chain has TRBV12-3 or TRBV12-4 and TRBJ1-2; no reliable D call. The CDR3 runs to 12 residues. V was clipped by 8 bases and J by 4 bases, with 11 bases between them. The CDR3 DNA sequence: TGTGCCAGCCGGGAGGGTTCCTATGGCTACACCTTC. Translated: CASREGSYGYTF.

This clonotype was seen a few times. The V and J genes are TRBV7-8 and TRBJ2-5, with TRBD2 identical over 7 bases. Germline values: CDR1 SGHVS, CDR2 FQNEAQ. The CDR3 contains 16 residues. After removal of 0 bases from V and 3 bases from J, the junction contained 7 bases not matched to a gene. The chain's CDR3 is CASSLARLAVKETQYF. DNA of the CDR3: TGTGCCAGCAGCTTAGCGCGCCTAGCGGTTAAAGAGACCCAGTACTTC.

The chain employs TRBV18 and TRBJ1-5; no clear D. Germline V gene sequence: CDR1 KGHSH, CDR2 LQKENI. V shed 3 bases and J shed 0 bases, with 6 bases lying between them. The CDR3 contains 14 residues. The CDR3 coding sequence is TGTGCCAGCTCACCTGACACTAGCAATCAGCCCCAGCATTTT. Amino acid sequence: CASSPDTSNQPQHF.

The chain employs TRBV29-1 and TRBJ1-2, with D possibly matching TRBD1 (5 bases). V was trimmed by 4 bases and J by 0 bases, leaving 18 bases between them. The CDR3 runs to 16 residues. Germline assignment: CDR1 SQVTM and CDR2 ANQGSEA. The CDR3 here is CSVAGGKADTNYGYTF. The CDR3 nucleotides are TGCAGCGTTGCTGGGGGAAAAGCGGACACTAACTATGGCTACACCTTC.

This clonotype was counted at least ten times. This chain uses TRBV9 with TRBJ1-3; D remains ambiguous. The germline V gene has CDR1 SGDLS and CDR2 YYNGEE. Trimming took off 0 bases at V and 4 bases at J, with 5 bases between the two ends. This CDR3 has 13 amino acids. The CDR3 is CASSVEPGNTIYF. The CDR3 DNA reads TGTGCCAGCAGCGTAGAGCCCGGAAACACCATATATTTT.

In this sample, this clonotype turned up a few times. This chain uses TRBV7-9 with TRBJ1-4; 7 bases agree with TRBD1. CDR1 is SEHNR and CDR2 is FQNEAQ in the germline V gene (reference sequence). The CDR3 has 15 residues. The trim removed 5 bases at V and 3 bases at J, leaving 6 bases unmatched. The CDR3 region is CASSGGGSANEKLFF. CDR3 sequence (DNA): TGTGCCAGCAGCGGAGGGGGCTCGGCTAATGAAAAACTGTTTTTT. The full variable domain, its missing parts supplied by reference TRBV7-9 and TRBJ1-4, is DTGVSQNPRHKITKRGQNVTFRCDPISEHNRLYWYRQTLGQGPEFLTYFQNEAQLEKSRLLSDRFSAERPKGSFSTLEIQRTEQGDSAMYLCASSGGGSANEKLFFGSGTQLSVL.

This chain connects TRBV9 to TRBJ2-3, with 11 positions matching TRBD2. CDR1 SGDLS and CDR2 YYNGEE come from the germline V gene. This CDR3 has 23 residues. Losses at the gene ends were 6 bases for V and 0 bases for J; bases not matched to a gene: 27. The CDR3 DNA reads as TGTGCCAGCAACTCCGCCGTCCGGACAGGGCTTAGCGGGGGGGCAGAGAGCACAGATACGCAGTATTTT. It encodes CASNSAVRTGLSGGAESTDTQYF.

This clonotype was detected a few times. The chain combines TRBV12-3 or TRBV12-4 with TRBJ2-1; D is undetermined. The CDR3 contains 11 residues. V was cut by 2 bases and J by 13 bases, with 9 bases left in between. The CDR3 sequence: CASSLRQSQFF. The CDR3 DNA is TGTGCCAGCAGTTTAAGGCAGTCCCAGTTCTTC.

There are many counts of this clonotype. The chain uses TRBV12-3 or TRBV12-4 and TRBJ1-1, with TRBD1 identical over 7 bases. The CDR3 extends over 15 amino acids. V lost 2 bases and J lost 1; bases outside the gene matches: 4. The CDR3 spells CASSLTHRGNTEAFF. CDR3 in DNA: TGTGCCAGCAGTTTAACCCACAGGGGGAACACTGAAGCTTTCTTT.

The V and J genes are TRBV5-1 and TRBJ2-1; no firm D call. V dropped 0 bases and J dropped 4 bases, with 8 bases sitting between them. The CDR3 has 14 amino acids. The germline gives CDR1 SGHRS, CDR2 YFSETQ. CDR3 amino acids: CASSLVSLYNEQFF. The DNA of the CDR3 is TGCGCCAGCAGCTTGGTTTCGCTGTACAATGAGCAGTTCTTC.